Presented here are 5 T cell receptor beta chains from one specimen sequenced in a study of HIV-infected patients and healthy controls. All unsorted peripheral T cells were captured because whole blood was used without fractionation. cDNA was made from roughly 500 ng RNA using alpha and beta constant primers. Separate chain-specific third strand synthesis with multiplexing indices produced the alpha and beta libraries. TCRdb analysed the 5' RACE reads with MiXCR anew, one entry per CDR3 protein. The table has 15,000 to 18,000 distinct CDR3 sequences, approximately 7% seen once; the top ten hold around 7.9%. Sequencing used blood. Receptors originate from an adult in good health.

Ten or more counts support this clonotype. The rearrangement links TRBV6-6 to TRBJ2-7; 9 bases are shared with TRBD1. Trimming cost V 6 bases and J 1 base; bases outside gene matches: 7. The CDR3 sequence is 15 residues long. Germline values: CDR1 MNHNY, CDR2 SVGAGI (reference sequence). Here the CDR3 DNA reads TGTGCCAGCAGCTGGGGACAGGGCAGGTCCTACGAGCAGTACTTC. This encodes CASSWGQGRSYEQYF.

There are a few counts of this clonotype. V is TRBV12-3 or TRBV12-4 and J is TRBJ2-3; 9 bases agree with TRBD2. The V and J ends lost 3 bases and 6 bases, in that order; junction bases with no gene match: 7. CDR3 size: 15 residues. The CDR3 is CASSFGRGGGDTQYF. In DNA form, the CDR3 reads TGTGCCAGCAGTTTTGGGCGGGGGGGCGGCGATACGCAGTATTTT.

This clonotype ranks as medium-sized. CDR3 in amino acids: CSVGRDRGADTQYF. DNA of the CDR3: TGCAGCGTAGGCCGGGACAGGGGTGCAGATACGCAGTATTTT. The chain has TRBV29-1 and TRBJ2-3, with 10 positions matching TRBD1. The germline V gene encodes CDR1 SQVTM and CDR2 ANQGSEA. V gave up 6 bases and J gave up 4 bases; unmatched junction bases: 7. This CDR3 region has 14 residues.

This clonotype is medium-sized within its sample. This chain joins TRBV11-2 and TRBJ1-3; D unclear. CDR1 and CDR2 (germline): SGHAT, FQNNGV. The CDR3 totals 15 residues. The ends were cut back, 2 bases at V and 3 bases at J, with 11 bases in the middle. The CDR3 DNA reads TGTGCCAGCAGCTTATCTCCGGCGGGTGGAAACACCATATATTTT. This codes for CASSLSPAGGNTIYF.

The rearrangement links TRBV5-6 to TRBJ1-5; D is undetermined. CDR1 is SGHDT and CDR2 is YYEEEE in the germline V gene. Trimming left V 1 base short and J 5 bases short, with 13 bases between. The CDR3 sequence is 15 residues long. In DNA, the CDR3 is TGTGCCAGCAGCTTGTGGGCAGTCAAGCATCAGCCCCAGCATTTT. Its translation: CASSLWAVKHQPQHF. The full variable domain, rest sourced from reference TRBV5-6 and TRBJ1-5, is DAGVTQSPTHLIKTRGQQVTLRCSPKSGHDTVSWYQQALGQGPQFIFQYYEEEERQRGNFPDRFSGHQFPNYSSELNVNALLLGDSALYLCASSLWAVKHQPQHFGDGTRLSIL.